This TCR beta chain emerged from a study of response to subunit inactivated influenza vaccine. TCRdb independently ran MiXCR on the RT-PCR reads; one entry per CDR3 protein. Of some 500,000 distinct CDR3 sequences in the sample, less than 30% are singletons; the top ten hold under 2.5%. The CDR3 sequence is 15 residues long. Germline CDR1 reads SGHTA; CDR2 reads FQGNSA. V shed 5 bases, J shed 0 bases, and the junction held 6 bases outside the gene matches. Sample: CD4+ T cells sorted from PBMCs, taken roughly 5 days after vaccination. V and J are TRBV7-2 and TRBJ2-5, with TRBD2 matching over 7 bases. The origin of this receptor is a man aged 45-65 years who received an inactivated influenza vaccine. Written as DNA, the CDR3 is TGTGCCAGCAGCCAAAGCGGGGTGTACCAAGAGACCCAGTACTTC. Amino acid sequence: CASSQSGVYQETQYF.